What follows describes a single T cell receptor beta chain. It lacks a known antigen. One base away there is no much larger clone; base qualities are not given. Trimming accounts for 3 bases at V and 3 bases at J, while the number of junction bases matched to no gene is 4. Spanning cysteine to phenylalanine, the CDR3 consists of 15 amino acids. Only the CDR3 part of the read is kept: 45 bases, read in frame from the first base. The germline V gene supplies CDR1 SGDLS and CDR2 YYNGEE. Libraries were constructed by the immunoSEQ multiplex PCR assay. RNA was extracted from all samples and reverse transcribed into cDNA, which served as template for TCR sequencing. SuperScript III was used to make first-strand cDNA, primed with a 2:1 mix of oligo-dT and random hexamers. A synthetic immune receptor repertoire was used to measure amplification bias, and any remaining bias was corrected computationally. In the paper's pipeline: After raw reads were preprocessed to remove errors, the CDR3 was defined following IMGT conventions as running from the conserved cysteine to phenylalanine. Clonality was computed by normalizing Shannon entropy by log2 of the number of productive unique TCRs and subtracting the result from 1. Whether scalp clones were CD4 or CD8 was inferred by matching scalp TCRbeta sequences against CD4 and CD8 repertoires sorted from blood. The table comes from immuneACCESS by way of TCRdb, which keeps in-frame sequences with V and J called. Part of the clones is missing from these tables; in studies checked, under half for an unresolved V gene and the rest for unknown reasons. V and J calls and clone size are copied from that table; D and trimming were computed from the DNA. The sample yields more than 150,000 clones; roughly 46% were counted once. Around 10% of the sample belongs to the ten largest clones.

These data originate in a study of CD8+ T cells in alopecia areata (dated by TCRdb to between 2018 and 2020). Describing the broader study: The treated patients, all with moderate-to-severe alopecia areata, were enrolled in an open-label pilot trial of oral tofacitinib given at 5 to 10 mg twice daily. Tofacitinib was given for 6 to 18 months, followed by 6 months of follow-up off drug to assess delayed response and recurrence. For the treated patients, the SALT score, which quantifies what percentage of scalp surface area is affected, served as the measure of disease severity. In both human patients and the C3H/HeJ mouse model, the study applied high-throughput TCRbeta sequencing to look at T cell clonal expansion in alopecia areata. On the human side, TCRbeta sequencing was run on scalp tissue and on sorted CD4+ and CD8+ peripheral blood T cells from healthy controls and from alopecia areata patients with either patchy or totalis/universalis disease. Biopsies were taken from tofacitinib-treated patients at baseline and at 4 and 24 weeks of treatment, and a later scalp biopsy was taken in several of the tofacitinib-treated patients. Scalp clonality was compared among normal scalp (n=4), patchy alopecia areata scalp (n=8), and alopecia totalis/universalis scalp (n=8). RNA was obtained with the PAXgene miRNA kit for fixed scalp, the miRNeasy kit for PBMCs, and the RNeasy kit for mouse skin. TCRbeta CDR3 regions were amplified by immunoSEQ multiplex PCR using 35 Vbeta forward and 13 Jbeta reverse primers.

Results the study describes overall, beyond this receptor: Many expanded lesional clones persisted in scalp and blood during tofacitinib treatment, which may partly explain relapse after stopping treatment. TCR sequences shared between patients were less clear than in mice, possibly partly because of HLA diversity in the patient population. The treated cohort was small, with a single nonresponder, so links between baseline CD8+ expansion and response need larger studies. Resident alphabeta T cells in normal human skin are also sequenced, complicating scalp TCR repertoire analysis, unlike mouse skin dominated by gammadelta T cells. Lesional scalp, especially in alopecia totalis/universalis, showed higher clonality and more expanded CD8+ clones than normal scalp, suggesting antigenic drive. Tofacitinib significantly decreased scalp clonality and the number of expanded CD8+ clones among the top 100 scalp clones.

The treatment or condition label for this specimen denotes: oral pan-JAK inhibitor, 5-10 mg twice daily. Lesional scalp punch biopsies and peripheral blood were obtained from alopecia areata patients. After PBMCs were isolated by density centrifugation and stained for CD3, CD4 and CD8, a FACSAria was used to sort CD4+ and CD8+ T cells. Sequenced here: CD8+ T cells sorted from blood, sampled at week 52, from a patient treated with tofacitinib. The chain is encoded by TRBV9 joined to TRBJ1-2; 11 bases in the junction line up with TRBD1. The receptor comes from a human donor with alopecia areata. This receptor carries the CDR3 CASSGWTGGDYGYTF. The nucleotide sequence is given as TGTGCCAGCAGCGGATGGACAGGGGGCGACTATGGCTACACCTTC.